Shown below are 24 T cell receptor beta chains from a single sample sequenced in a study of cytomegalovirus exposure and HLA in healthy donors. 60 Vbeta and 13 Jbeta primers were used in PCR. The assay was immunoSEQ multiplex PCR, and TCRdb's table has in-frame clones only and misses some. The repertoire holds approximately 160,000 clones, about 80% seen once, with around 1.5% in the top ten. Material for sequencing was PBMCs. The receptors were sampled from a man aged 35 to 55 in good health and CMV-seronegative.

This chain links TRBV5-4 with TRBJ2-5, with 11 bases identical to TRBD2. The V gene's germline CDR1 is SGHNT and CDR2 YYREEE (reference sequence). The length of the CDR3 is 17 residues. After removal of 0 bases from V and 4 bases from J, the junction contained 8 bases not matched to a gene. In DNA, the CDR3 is TGTGCCAGCAGCTTGGACAGAACTAGCGGGAGTCGAGAGACCCAGTACTTC. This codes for CASSLDRTSGSRETQYF. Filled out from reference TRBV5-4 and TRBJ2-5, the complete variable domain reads ETGVTQSPTHLIKTRGQQVTLRCSSQSGHNTVSWYQQALGQGPQFIFQYYREEENGRGNFPPRFSGLQFPNYSSELNVNALELDDSALYLCASSLDRTSGSRETQYFGPGTRLLVL.

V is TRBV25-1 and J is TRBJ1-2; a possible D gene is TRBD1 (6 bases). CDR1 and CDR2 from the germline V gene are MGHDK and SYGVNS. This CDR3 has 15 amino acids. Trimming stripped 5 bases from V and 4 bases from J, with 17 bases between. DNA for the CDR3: TGTGCCAGCAGTCAACGGGACATGGACTTCTATGGCTACACCTTC. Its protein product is CASSQRDMDFYGYTF.

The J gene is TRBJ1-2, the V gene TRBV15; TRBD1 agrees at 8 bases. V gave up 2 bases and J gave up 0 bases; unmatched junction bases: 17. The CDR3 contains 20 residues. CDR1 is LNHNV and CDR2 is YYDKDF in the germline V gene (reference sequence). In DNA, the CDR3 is TGTGCCACCAGCAGAACAACTTGGTCCGGCAGGGGGCTATCTAACTATGGCTACACCTTC. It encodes CATSRTTWSGRGLSNYGYTF.

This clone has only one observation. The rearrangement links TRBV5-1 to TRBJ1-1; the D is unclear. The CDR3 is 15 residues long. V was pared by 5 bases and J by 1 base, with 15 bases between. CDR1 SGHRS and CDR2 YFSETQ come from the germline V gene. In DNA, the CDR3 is TGCGCCAGCAGATACCTAGACTCTGGGAACACTGAAGCTTTCTTT. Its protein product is CASRYLDSGNTEAFF.

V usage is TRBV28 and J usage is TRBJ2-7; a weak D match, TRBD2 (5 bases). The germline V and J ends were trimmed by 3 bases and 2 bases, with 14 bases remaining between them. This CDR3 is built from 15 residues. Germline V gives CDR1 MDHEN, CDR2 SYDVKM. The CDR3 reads CASSLSERVTYEQYF. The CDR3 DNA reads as TGTGCCAGCAGTTTGTCAGAGAGGGTAACCTACGAGCAGTACTTC.

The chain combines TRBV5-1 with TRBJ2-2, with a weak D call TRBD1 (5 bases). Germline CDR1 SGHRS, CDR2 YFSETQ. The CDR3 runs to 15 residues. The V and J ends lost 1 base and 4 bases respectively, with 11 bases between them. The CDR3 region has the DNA TGCGCCAGCAGCTTGCTGACAGAATCCACCGGGGAGCTGTTTTTT. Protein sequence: CASSLLTESTGELFF.

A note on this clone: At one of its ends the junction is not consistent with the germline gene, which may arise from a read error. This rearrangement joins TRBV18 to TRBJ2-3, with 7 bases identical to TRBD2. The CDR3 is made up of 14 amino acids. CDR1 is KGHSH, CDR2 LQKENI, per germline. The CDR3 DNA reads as TGTGCCAGCTCACCACCGACTAGCAAAGATACGCAGTATTTT. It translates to CASSPPTSKDTQYF.

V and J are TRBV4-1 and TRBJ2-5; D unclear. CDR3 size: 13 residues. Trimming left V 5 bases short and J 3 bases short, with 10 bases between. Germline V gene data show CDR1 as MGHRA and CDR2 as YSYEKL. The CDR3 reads CASSVRQEETQYF. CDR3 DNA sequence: TGCGCCAGCAGCGTCCGACAAGAAGAGACCCAGTACTTC.

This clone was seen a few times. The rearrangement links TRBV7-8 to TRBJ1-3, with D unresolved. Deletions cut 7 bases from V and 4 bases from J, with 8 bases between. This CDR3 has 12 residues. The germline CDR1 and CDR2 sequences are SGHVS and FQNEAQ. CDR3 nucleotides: TGTGCCAGCACCATGCAGGGAAACACCATATATTTT. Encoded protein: CASTMQGNTIYF.

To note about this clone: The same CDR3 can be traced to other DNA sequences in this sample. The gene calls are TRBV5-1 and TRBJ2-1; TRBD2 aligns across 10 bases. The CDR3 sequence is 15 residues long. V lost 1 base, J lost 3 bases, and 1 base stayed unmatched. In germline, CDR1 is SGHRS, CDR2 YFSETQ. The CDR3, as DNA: TGCGCCAGCAGCTTGACTAGCGGGGACTACAATGAGCAGTTCTTC. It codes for CASSLTSGDYNEQFF.

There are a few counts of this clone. The CDR3 is CASSPSYGYTF. The CDR3 DNA reads TGTGCCAGTTCCCCGAGCTATGGCTACACCTTC. The rearrangement joins TRBV19 to TRBJ1-2; D not certain. Germline V gene data show CDR1 as LNHDA and CDR2 as SQIVND (reference sequence). This CDR3 is 11 amino acids long. The V end was cut by 8 bases, the J end by 4 bases, with 8 bases between.

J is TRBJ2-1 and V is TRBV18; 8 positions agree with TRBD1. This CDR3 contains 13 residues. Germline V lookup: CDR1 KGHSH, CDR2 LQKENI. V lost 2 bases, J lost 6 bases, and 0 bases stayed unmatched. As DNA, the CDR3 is TGTGCCAGCTCACCAGACAGGGGCAATGAGCAGTTCTTC. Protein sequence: CASSPDRGNEQFF.

The CDR3, as DNA: TGTGCCATCAGTGAGTCCCAGGCCTCCTACGAGCAGTACTTC. This codes for CAISESQASYEQYF. The chain is built from TRBV10-3 and TRBJ2-7; D is ambiguous. The CDR3 runs to 14 residues. V lost 0 bases, J lost 0 bases, and 6 bases lay in between. Germline lookup yields CDR1 ENHRY and CDR2 SYGVKD.

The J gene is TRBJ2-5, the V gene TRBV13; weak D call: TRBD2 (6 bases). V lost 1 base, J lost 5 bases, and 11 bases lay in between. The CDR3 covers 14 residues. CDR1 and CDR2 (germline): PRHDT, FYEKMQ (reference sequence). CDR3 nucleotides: TGTGCCAGCAGCTTAGCGGGAGAACGGGAGACCCAGTACTTC. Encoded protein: CASSLAGERETQYF.

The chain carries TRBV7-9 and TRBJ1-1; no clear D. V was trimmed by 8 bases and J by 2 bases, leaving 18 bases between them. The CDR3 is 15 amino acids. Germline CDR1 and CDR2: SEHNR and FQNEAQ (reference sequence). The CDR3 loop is CASVPLGTGNTEAFF. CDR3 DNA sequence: TGTGCCAGCGTGCCACTTGGAACGGGTAACACTGAAGCTTTCTTT.

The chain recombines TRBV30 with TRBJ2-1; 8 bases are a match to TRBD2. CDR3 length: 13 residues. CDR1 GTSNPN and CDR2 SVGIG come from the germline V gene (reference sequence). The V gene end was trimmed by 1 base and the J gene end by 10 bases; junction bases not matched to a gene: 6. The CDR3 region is CAWSGGLVSEQFF. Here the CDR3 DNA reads TGTGCCTGGAGTGGGGGACTAGTGTCAGAGCAGTTCTTC.

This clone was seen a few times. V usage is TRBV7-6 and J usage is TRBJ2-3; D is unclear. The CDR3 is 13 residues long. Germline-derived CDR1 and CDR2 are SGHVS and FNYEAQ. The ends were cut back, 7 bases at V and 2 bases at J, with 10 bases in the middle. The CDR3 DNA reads TGTGCCAGCACCTCCCCCTACACAGATACGCAGTATTTT. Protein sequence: CASTSPYTDTQYF.

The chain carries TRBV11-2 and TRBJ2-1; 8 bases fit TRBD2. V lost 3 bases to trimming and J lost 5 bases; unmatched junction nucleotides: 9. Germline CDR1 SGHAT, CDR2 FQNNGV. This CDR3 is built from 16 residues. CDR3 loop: CASSLIPREVDNEQFF. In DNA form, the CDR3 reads TGTGCCAGCAGCTTGATCCCGCGGGAGGTGGACAATGAGCAGTTCTTC.

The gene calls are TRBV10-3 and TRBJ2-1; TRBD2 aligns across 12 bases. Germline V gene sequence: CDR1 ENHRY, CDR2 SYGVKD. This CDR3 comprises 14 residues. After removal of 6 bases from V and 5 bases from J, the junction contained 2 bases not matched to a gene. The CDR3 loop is CAIRWTSGDNEQFF. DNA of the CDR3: TGTGCCATCAGGTGGACTAGCGGGGACAATGAGCAGTTCTTC.

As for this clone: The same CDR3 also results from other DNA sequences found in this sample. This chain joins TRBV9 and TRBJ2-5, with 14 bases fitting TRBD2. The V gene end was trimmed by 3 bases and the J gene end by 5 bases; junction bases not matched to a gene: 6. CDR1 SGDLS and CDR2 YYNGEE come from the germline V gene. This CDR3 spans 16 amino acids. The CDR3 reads CASSGRLAGGPETQYF. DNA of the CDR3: TGTGCCAGCAGCGGAAGACTAGCGGGAGGGCCCGAGACCCAGTACTTC.

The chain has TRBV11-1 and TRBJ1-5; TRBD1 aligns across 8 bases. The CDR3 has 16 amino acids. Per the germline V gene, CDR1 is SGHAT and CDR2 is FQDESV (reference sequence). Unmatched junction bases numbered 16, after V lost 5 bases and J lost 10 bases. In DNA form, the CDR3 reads TGTGCCAGCAGCCCAGGCGGACAGGGAGTGACGGGACCCCAGCATTTT. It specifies CASSPGGQGVTGPQHF.

CDR3 sequence reads: CASSPRDRGSGYTF. CDR3 in DNA: TGCGCCAGCAGCCCCCGGGACAGGGGATCTGGCTACACCTTC. The chain uses TRBV4-1 and TRBJ1-2, with 10 bases fitting TRBD1. The CDR3 contains 14 residues. V trimming: 4 bases; J trimming: 7 bases; junction bases outside the gene matches: 6. Germline-derived CDR1 and CDR2 are MGHRA and YSYEKL.

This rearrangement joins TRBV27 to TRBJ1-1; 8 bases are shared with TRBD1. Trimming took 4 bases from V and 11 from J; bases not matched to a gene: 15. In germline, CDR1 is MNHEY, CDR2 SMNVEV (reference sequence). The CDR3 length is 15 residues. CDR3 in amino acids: CASSSPPDRAEVAFF. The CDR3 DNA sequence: TGTGCCAGCAGTTCTCCTCCGGACAGGGCGGAAGTTGCTTTCTTT.

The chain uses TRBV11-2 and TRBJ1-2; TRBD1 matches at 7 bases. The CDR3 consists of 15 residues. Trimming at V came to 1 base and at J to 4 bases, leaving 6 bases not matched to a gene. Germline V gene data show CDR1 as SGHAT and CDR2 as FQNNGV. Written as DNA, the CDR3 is TGTGCCAGCAGCTTAGTAAGGGGGCTGAGCTATGGCTACACCTTC. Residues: CASSLVRGLSYGYTF.